The 21 T cell receptor beta chains in this list originate from one sample, sequenced in a study of cytomegalovirus exposure and HLA in healthy donors. Amplification used 60 Vbeta primers and 13 Jbeta primers. The method was immunoSEQ multiplex PCR; TCRdb's version includes in-frame clones alone and lacks a portion of them. The table includes 120,000 or so clones, over 80% detected once. The sample was PBMCs. These receptors originate from a man aged 18 to 35 in good health and CMV-seropositive.

The gene calls are TRBV14 and TRBJ1-2, with D unresolved. V gave up 0 bases and J gave up 5 bases, with 7 bases separating them. This CDR3 has 13 amino acids. The germline V gene has CDR1 SGHDN and CDR2 FVKESK. CDR3 sequence: CASSQDRTYGYTF. Here the CDR3 DNA reads TGTGCCAGCAGCCAAGACAGGACTTATGGCTACACCTTC.

This chain uses TRBV6-5 with TRBJ2-1; unclear D gene. The CDR3 length is 14 residues. Germline V CDR1 and CDR2: MNHEY, SVGAGI. The V end lost 4 bases, the J end lost 4 bases, and 11 bases lay between the germline ends. As DNA, the CDR3 is TGTGCCAGCAGTTTATCCGGGTCTTACAATGAGCAGTTCTTC. This translates into CASSLSGSYNEQFF.

This clone is a singleton in its sample. The chain is built from TRBV27 and TRBJ2-7, with D possibly TRBD1 on 5 matching bases. Trimming took off 6 bases at V and 4 bases at J, with 19 bases between the two ends. The length of the CDR3 is 15 residues. The germline gives CDR1 MNHEY, CDR2 SMNVEV (reference sequence). The chain's CDR3 is CASSPRGLLIYEQYF. The CDR3, as DNA: TGTGCCAGCAGCCCAAGGGGCCTTTTAATATACGAGCAGTACTTC.

DNA for the CDR3: TGTGCCAGCAGCCGGTCGGAGGGGGCTAGGTCACCCCTCCACTTT. Amino acids: CASSRSEGARSPLHF. V usage is TRBV2 and J usage is TRBJ1-6, with 7 nucleotides matching TRBD1. The CDR3 runs 15 residues. The ends lost 6 bases at V and 10 bases at J; junction bases unmatched: 12. Per the germline V gene, CDR1 is SNHLY and CDR2 is FYNNEI.

V and J are TRBV19 and TRBJ1-1; no firm D call. The CDR3 covers 16 residues. Deletions cut 3 bases from V and 0 bases from J, with 14 bases between. Looked up from germline, CDR1 is LNHDA and CDR2 is SQIVND (reference sequence). As DNA, the CDR3 is TGTGCCAGTAGTATGGCGGGGATCATAATGAACACTGAAGCTTTCTTT. Translated: CASSMAGIIMNTEAFF.

This chain joins TRBV4-2 and TRBJ2-1; 14 nucleotides agree with TRBD2. Germline values: CDR1 LGHNA, CDR2 YNFKEQ. The V and J ends lost 4 bases and 2 bases, in that order; junction bases with no gene match: 7. CDR3 length: 18 residues. The CDR3 is CASSPGLAGGFTYNEQFF. In DNA, the CDR3 is TGTGCCAGCAGCCCTGGACTAGCGGGGGGTTTTACCTACAATGAGCAGTTCTTC.

The V gene is TRBV25-1, the J gene TRBJ1-2; perhaps TRBD1 as D (6 bases). With 11 bases removed from V and 4 bases from J, the gap between germline ends came to 20 bases. The CDR3 runs 14 residues. The germline V gene encodes CDR1 MGHDK and CDR2 SYGVNS. The CDR3 region has the DNA TGTGCCTCCTCCCGGGACACCGTCTTCTATGGCTACACCTTC. Residues: CASSRDTVFYGYTF.

The V gene is TRBV5-6, the J gene TRBJ2-5; 8 nucleotides line up with TRBD1. The J call may be incorrect, as the DNA end agrees better with TRBJ2-7. CDR1 SGHDT and CDR2 YYEEEE come from the germline V gene. The CDR3 totals 14 residues. The CDR3 sequence: CASSLGQGSNEQYF. In nucleotides, the CDR3 is TGTGCCAGCAGCTTGGGACAGGGGTCCAACGAGCAGTACTTC.

The chain uses TRBV5-6 and TRBJ2-3; 10 bases align to TRBD2. Per the germline V gene, CDR1 is SGHDT and CDR2 is YYEEEE. Germline trimming cut 10 bases from V and 2 bases from J; bases unmatched to any gene: 10. The CDR3 loop spans 15 amino acids. The CDR3 here is CAATSGGGPTDTQYF. CDR3 coding DNA: TGTGCCGCCACCAGCGGGGGGGGGCCCACAGATACGCAGTATTTT.

This clone was seen more than once but under ten times. The chain joins TRBV6-1 to TRBJ2-1; D is perhaps TRBD2 (6 bases). Per germline, CDR1 MNHNS and CDR2 SASEGT. With 4 bases removed from V and 7 bases from J, the gap between germline ends came to 17 bases. The length of the CDR3 is 15 residues. CDR3 loop: CASSGRRGGSNEQFF. The CDR3 DNA sequence: TGTGCCAGCAGTGGGAGGCGGGGCGGTTCGAATGAGCAGTTCTTC.

This clone has a handful of counts. This is likely an artifact of a read error, given a far larger clone one base away. V gene TRBV10-3 combines with J gene TRBJ1-1, with D possibly being TRBD1 (5 bases). This CDR3 spans 13 amino acids. Germline-derived CDR1 and CDR2 are ENHRY and SYGVKD. The DNA for the CDR3 is TGTGCCAGCAGTTACTCGGCGGGGCATTGGGATTTCTTT. This sequence encodes CASSYSAGHWDFF.

The gene calls are TRBV28 and TRBJ2-7; perhaps TRBD1 as D (5 bases). This CDR3 is built from 14 residues. Trimming shortened V by 6 bases and J by 0 bases, and 12 bases separated the two germline ends. Germline loops: CDR1 MDHEN, CDR2 SYDVKM. CDR3 region: CASRTSGNSYEQYF. The CDR3, as DNA: TGTGCCAGCAGAACATCAGGGAACTCCTACGAGCAGTACTTC.

The rearrangement uses TRBV30 and TRBJ2-5; TRBD2 aligns across 8 bases. The assigned J gene may be wrong: the sequence end matches TRBJ2-7 better. Germline loops: CDR1 GTSNPN, CDR2 SVGIG (reference sequence). The CDR3 extends over 13 amino acids. CDR3 sequence (DNA): TGTGCCTGGAGCGTCCCGGGAGGGTACGAGCAGTACTTC. This gives the protein CAWSVPGGYEQYF.

The rearrangement links TRBV5-8 to TRBJ1-2; 7 positions agree with TRBD1. This CDR3 spans 16 amino acids. V lost 0 bases and J lost 2; bases outside the gene matches: 7. CDR1 is SGHTS and CDR2 is YDEGEE in the germline V gene. The CDR3 nucleotides read TGTGCCAGCAGCTTGGGACAGGGATCATCAAACTATGGCTACACCTTC. Translating gives CASSLGQGSSNYGYTF.

The chain is built from TRBV18 and TRBJ2-7; D not resolved. Germline V gene sequence: CDR1 KGHSH, CDR2 LQKENI. The CDR3 is made up of 13 amino acids. V was clipped by 2 bases and J by 0 bases, with 5 bases between them. Here the CDR3 DNA reads TGTGCCAGCTCACCAGTCAGCTCCTACGAGCAGTACTTC. This translates into CASSPVSSYEQYF.

V is TRBV27 and J is TRBJ1-2; D gene ambiguous. CDR1 and CDR2 from the germline V gene are MNHEY and SMNVEV (reference sequence). The CDR3 is made up of 14 amino acids. Trimming left V 4 bases short and J 6 bases short, with 15 bases between. The CDR3 DNA sequence: TGTGCCAGCAGTTCCCTCTACTCCCCTAATGGCTACACCTTC. This codes for CASSSLYSPNGYTF.

This chain uses TRBV12-2 with TRBJ1-3; the tabulated D call, TRBD1, remains unverified against the DNA. TRBV12-2 is a known pseudogene. This CDR3 is 20 amino acids long. In nucleotides, the CDR3 is TGTGCAAGTCGCTTAAAGGGGGTGGACAGGCCTCTAGACTCTGGAAACACCATATATTTT. Its translation: CASRLKGVDRPLDSGNTIYF.

This chain uses TRBV5-8 with TRBJ1-3; no clear D gene. Germline V gene sequence: CDR1 SGHTS, CDR2 YDEGEE. Deletions cut 4 bases from V and 0 bases from J, with 8 bases between. The CDR3 contains 14 residues. For the CDR3, the DNA is TGTGCCAGCAGCCAACAGAGCTCTGGAAACACCATATATTTT. Protein product: CASSQQSSGNTIYF.

This rearrangement joins TRBV5-1 to TRBJ2-1; D perhaps matches TRBD1 (6 bases). Trimming took 1 base from V and 1 from J, leaving 15 bases between them. The CDR3 consists of 17 residues. Germline V gene data show CDR1 as SGHRS and CDR2 as YFSETQ. CDR3 sequence: CASSLTPGEGSYNEQFF. CDR3 DNA: TGCGCCAGCAGCTTGACTCCAGGGGAAGGATCCTACAATGAGCAGTTCTTC.

V is TRBV25-1 and J is TRBJ1-2; 7 nucleotides line up with TRBD1. The CDR3 is 16 residues long. CDR1 is MGHDK, CDR2 SYGVNS, per germline. V trimming: 4 bases; J trimming: 3 bases; junction bases outside the gene matches: 11. The CDR3 loop reads CASSGPTGKKDYGYTF. In nucleotides, the CDR3 is TGTGCCAGCAGTGGACCGACAGGGAAAAAGGACTATGGCTACACCTTC.

This rearrangement joins TRBV5-1 to TRBJ1-1, with 8 bases identical to TRBD1. The junction had 9 bases not matched to a gene; V was cut back by 4 bases and J by 7 bases. CDR1 is SGHRS, CDR2 YFSETQ, per germline. CDR3 length equals 14 residues. Written as DNA, the CDR3 is TGCGCCAGCAGCGGGACAGGTCCGCAAGGTGAAGCTTTCTTT. It is translated as CASSGTGPQGEAFF.